The 25 T cell receptor beta chains below were found in one sample sequenced in a study of CXCR3-negative and CXCR3-positive naive CD8 T cells (dated by TCRdb to 2018 to 2020). Sequencing used a NextSeq 550. The Human TCR Profiling Kit (MiLaboratory) was used to make UMI-labeled 5' RACE TRB cDNA libraries. TCRdb reprocessed the reads, reporting each CDR3 protein sequence once and no DNA. This sample's table lists some 130,000 distinct CDR3 sequences. The top ten clonotypes cover approximately 0.29% of the sample. Sequenced input: naive CXCR3- CD8+ T cells from blood. The sample's cell subset or site label, decoded: CD45RO-CCR7+CD27+CD95- naive CD8+ T cells lacking CXCR3 (TNR3-). The receptors stem from a human donor in good health. Some clones in this sample may be carry-over from other donors' samples.

The CDR3 protein is CASSLPRTGGLWQRQHF. This rearrangement joins TRBV28 to TRBJ1-5; there is no DNA to check the TCRdb D call of TRBD1. Per germline, CDR1 MDHEN and CDR2 SYDVKM. This CDR3 has 17 residues. The full variable domain, completed using reference TRBV28 and TRBJ1-5, is DVKVTQSSRYLVKRTGEKVFLECVQDMDHENMFWYRQDPGLGLRLIYFSYDVKMKEKGDIPEGYSVSREKKERFSLILESASTNQTSMYLCASSLPRTGGLWQRQHFGDGTRLSIL.

The chain carries TRBV11-2 and TRBJ2-7; the TRBD2 assignment by TCRdb is unverifiable without DNA. CDR3 length: 14 residues. Germline V gives CDR1 SGHAT, CDR2 FQNNGV. The chain's CDR3 is CASSRAREGYEQYF.

This chain joins TRBV20-1 and TRBJ2-7; TCRdb's D call, TRBD2, is unchecked because there is no DNA. The CDR3 is made up of 14 amino acids. CDR1 is DFQATT, CDR2 SNEGSKA, per germline (reference sequence). CDR3 protein: CSATKASGQYEQYF.

V and J are TRBV11-2 and TRBJ2-1; checking the TCRdb D call of TRBD2 is not possible without DNA. CDR1 and CDR2 (germline): SGHAT, FQNNGV. The CDR3 has 16 residues. This CDR3 is CASSPQGLAGNNEQFF.

The V call is TRBV29-1, the J call TRBJ2-7. Germline CDR1 is SQVTM and CDR2 is ANQGSEA. The CDR3 runs to 11 residues. CDR3 amino acids: CSVTVSYEQYF.

This chain joins TRBV9 and TRBJ2-1. Germline CDR1 reads SGDLS; CDR2 reads YYNGEE. This CDR3 spans 15 amino acids. CDR3 sequence: CASSVMDSSYNEQFF.

This chain joins TRBV4-1 and TRBJ2-4; lacking DNA, the TRBD2 call made by TCRdb goes unchecked. CDR1 MGHRA and CDR2 YSYEKL come from the germline V gene. The CDR3 runs 17 residues. The CDR3 is CASSQDPGLTAKNIQYF.

The chain carries TRBV5-4 and TRBJ1-6. The CDR3 spans 16 residues. CDR1 and CDR2 from the germline V gene are SGHNT and YYREEE (reference sequence). CDR3 residues: CASSRWTVSYNSPLHF.

V gene TRBV28 combines with J gene TRBJ2-5. CDR1 is MDHEN, CDR2 SYDVKM, per germline. There are 16 residues in the CDR3. CDR3 loop: CASSLLITRGQETQYF.

V gene TRBV5-6 combines with J gene TRBJ2-1; the TRBD1 assignment by TCRdb is unverifiable without DNA. CDR3 length: 13 amino acids. CDR1 is SGHDT and CDR2 is YYEEEE in the germline V gene. The CDR3 protein is CASSQGRVNEQFF. Complete variable domain (other parts from reference TRBV5-6 and TRBJ2-1): DAGVTQSPTHLIKTRGQQVTLRCSPKSGHDTVSWYQQALGQGPQFIFQYYEEEERQRGNFPDRFSGHQFPNYSSELNVNALLLGDSALYLCASSQGRVNEQFFGPGTRLTVL.

The gene calls are TRBV7-9 and TRBJ2-7; checking the TCRdb D call of TRBD1 is not possible without DNA. Germline CDR1 is SEHNR and CDR2 is FQNEAQ (reference sequence). This CDR3 has 13 residues. CDR3 residues: CASSLTGGEGQYF.

The rearrangement uses TRBV28 and TRBJ2-1; with no DNA, the TCRdb D assignment of TRBD2 cannot be verified. This CDR3 has 12 residues. The germline V gene has CDR1 MDHEN and CDR2 SYDVKM. The CDR3 protein is CATAGTMNEQFF.

The V and J genes are TRBV9 and TRBJ2-1. This CDR3 comprises 15 residues. CDR1 SGDLS and CDR2 YYNGEE come from the germline V gene. CDR3 residues: CASSTSGTTNNEQFF.

The rearrangement joins TRBV29-1 to TRBJ2-5; lacking DNA, the TRBD2 call made by TCRdb goes unchecked. The CDR3 has 13 residues. Looked up from germline, CDR1 is SQVTM and CDR2 is ANQGSEA. The CDR3 spells CSVIGLVGETQYF.

CDR3: CSVDSGPGGNEKLFF. The chain links TRBV29-1 to TRBJ1-4; TCRdb reports TRBD1, a call that lacks DNA to check it against. CDR1 is SQVTM and CDR2 is ANQGSEA in the germline V gene. This CDR3 spans 15 amino acids.

The chain employs TRBV29-1 and TRBJ2-7; the TCRdb D gene call, TRBD2, has no DNA to confirm it. In germline, CDR1 is SQVTM, CDR2 ANQGSEA. The CDR3 totals 14 residues. The CDR3: CSVYGLAGSYEQYF.

CDR3 amino acids: CSTKGGTGGNEQYF. The V and J genes are TRBV29-1 and TRBJ2-7; TCRdb reports TRBD1, a call that lacks DNA to check it against. The CDR3 spans 14 residues. Germline V lookup: CDR1 SQVTM, CDR2 ANQGSEA.

V gene TRBV12-3 or TRBV12-4 combines with J gene TRBJ1-1; TCRdb reports TRBD1, a call that lacks DNA to check it against. The CDR3 spans 15 residues. This CDR3 is CASSFAGGPDTEAFF.

V gene TRBV7-6 combines with J gene TRBJ1-1; absent DNA, TCRdb's TRBD1 call cannot be checked. From germline, CDR1 is SGHVS and CDR2 FNYEAQ. The CDR3 consists of 20 residues. The CDR3 here is CASSLALSGRGSTRGTEAFF.

The rearrangement links TRBV28 to TRBJ2-1; absent DNA, TCRdb's TRBD1 call cannot be checked. The length of the CDR3 is 16 residues. The germline CDR1 and CDR2 sequences are MDHEN and SYDVKM. The CDR3 loop is CASSLGLGGTYNEQFF.

The rearrangement uses TRBV29-1 and TRBJ2-3; TCRdb gives TRBD2 as the D gene, but with no DNA this cannot be confirmed. The CDR3 extends over 15 amino acids. Germline V CDR1 and CDR2: SQVTM, ANQGSEA. The CDR3 sequence: CSVDIGGRRTDTQYF.

The chain links TRBV28 to TRBJ2-5; the TCRdb D gene call, TRBD1, has no DNA to confirm it. This CDR3 comprises 17 residues. Germline CDR1 MDHEN, CDR2 SYDVKM. The CDR3 loop reads CASSLSPRLEYQETQYF.

The V call is TRBV6-5, the J call TRBJ2-2; TCRdb picks TRBD1, but there is no DNA to check that call. Germline lookup yields CDR1 MNHEY and CDR2 SVGAGI. The CDR3 loop spans 17 amino acids. The CDR3 spells CASSFYRGLMSTGELFF.

This rearrangement joins TRBV28 to TRBJ2-7; TCRdb indicates TRBD1, and absent DNA this call remains unverified. The CDR3 length is 14 residues. The germline V gene has CDR1 MDHEN and CDR2 SYDVKM. The CDR3 is CASTVRGQHYEQYF.

This chain uses TRBV28 with TRBJ1-1; TCRdb names TRBD1, which stays unverified in the absence of DNA. Germline-derived CDR1 and CDR2 are MDHEN and SYDVKM. The CDR3 runs 13 residues. The CDR3 is CASSPRDYTEAFF.